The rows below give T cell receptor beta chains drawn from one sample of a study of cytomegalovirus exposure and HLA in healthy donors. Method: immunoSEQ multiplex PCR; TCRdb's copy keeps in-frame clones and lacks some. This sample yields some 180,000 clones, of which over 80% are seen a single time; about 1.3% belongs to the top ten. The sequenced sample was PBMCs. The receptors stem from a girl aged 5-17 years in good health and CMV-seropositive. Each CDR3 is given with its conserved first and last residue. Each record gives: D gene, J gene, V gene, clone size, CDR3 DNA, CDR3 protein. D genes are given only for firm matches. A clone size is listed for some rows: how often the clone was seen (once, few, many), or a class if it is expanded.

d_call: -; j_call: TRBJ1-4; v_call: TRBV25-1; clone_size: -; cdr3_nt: TGTGCCAGCAGTGAATTTGCGGGGCCCGGGTCGGAAAAACTGTTTTTT; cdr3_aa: CASSEFAGPGSEKLFF
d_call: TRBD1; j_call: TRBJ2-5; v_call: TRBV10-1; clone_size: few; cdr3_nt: TGCGCCAGCAGTGGTCCAGGGGGAGCCCAGTACTTC; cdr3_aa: CASSGPGGAQYF
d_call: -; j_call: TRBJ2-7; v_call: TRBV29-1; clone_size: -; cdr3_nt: TGCAGCGTTGCCGGGGGCGAGCAGTACTTC; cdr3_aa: CSVAGGEQYF
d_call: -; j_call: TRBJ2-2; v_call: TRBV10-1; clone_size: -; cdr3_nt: TGCGCCAGCAGTGAGTACAGCGGGTCGAACACCGGGGAGCTGTTTTTT; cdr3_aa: CASSEYSGSNTGELFF
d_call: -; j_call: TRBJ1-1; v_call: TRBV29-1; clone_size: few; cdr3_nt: TGCAGCGCCCGGACAGCCCTGGGCACTGAAGCTTTCTTT; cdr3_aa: CSARTALGTEAFF
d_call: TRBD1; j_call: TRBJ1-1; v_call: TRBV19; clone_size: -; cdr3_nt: TGTGCCAGTAGTATACTGACTATCTTAGGGGGCCACGGCACTGAAGCTTTCTTT; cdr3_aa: CASSILTILGGHGTEAFF
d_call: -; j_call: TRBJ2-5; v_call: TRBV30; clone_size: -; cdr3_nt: TGTGCCTGGACGGGACTAACGAGGGGGGAGACCCAGTACTTC; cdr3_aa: CAWTGLTRGETQYF
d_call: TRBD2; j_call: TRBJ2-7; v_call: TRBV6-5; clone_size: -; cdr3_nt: TGTGCCAGCACCCGAGGACTAGCGGGATTTTACGAGCAGTACTTC; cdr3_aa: CASTRGLAGFYEQYF
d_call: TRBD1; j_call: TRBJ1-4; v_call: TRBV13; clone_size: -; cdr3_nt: TGTGCCAGCAGCTTAGGACAGGGGATGAATGAAAAACTGTTTTTT; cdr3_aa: CASSLGQGMNEKLFF
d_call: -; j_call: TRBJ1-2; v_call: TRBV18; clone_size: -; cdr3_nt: TGTGCCAGCCGGCGAGGCGGCCTAAACTATGGCTACACCTTC; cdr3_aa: CASRRGGLNYGYTF
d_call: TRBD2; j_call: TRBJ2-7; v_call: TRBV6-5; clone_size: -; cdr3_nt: TGTGCCAGCAGTTACTCAGTAGCGGGCCCCTACGAGCAGTACTTC; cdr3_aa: CASSYSVAGPYEQYF
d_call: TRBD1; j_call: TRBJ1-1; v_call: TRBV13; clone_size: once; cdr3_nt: TGTGCCAGCAGCTTGGACAGGGGCCCTGAAGCTTTCTTT; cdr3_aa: CASSLDRGPEAFF
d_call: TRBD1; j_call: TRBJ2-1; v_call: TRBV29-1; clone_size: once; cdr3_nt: TGCAGCGTCGCGCAGGGGGCGAAAACCTACAATGAGCAGTTCTTC; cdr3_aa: CSVAQGAKTYNEQFF
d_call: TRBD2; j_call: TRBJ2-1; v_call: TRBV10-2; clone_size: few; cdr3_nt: TGCGCCAGCAGTGCCGAAGCGGGAAGGAAGTTCTTC; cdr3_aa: CASSAEAGRKFF
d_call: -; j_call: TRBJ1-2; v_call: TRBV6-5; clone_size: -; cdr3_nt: TGTGCCAGCAGTTACTCAGGGGTTACCTATGGCTACACCTTC; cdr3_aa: CASSYSGVTYGYTF
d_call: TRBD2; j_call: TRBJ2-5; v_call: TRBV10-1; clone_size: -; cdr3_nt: TGCGCCAGCAGTGAGTCATGGGGACTAGCGGGACCAGGGGGTCAAGAGACCCAGTACTTC; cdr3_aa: CASSESWGLAGPGGQETQYF
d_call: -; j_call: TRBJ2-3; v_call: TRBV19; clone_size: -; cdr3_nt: TGTGCCAGTGCCAGGGGAGACGGCACAGATACGCAGTATTTT; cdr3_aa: CASARGDGTDTQYF
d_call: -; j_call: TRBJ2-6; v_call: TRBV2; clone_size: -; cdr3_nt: TGTGCCAGCAGTGTAGGGGGCTCTGGGGCCAACGTCCTGACTTTC; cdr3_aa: CASSVGGSGANVLTF
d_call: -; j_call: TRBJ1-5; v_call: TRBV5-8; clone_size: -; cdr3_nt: TGTGCCAGCACCAATTGGGGAGGCAATCAGCCCCAGCATTTT; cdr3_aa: CASTNWGGNQPQHF
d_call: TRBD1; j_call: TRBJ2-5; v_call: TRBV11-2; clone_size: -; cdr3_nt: TGTGCCAGCAGCTCCGACCGAGGGGGCAGGGAGACCCAGTACTTC; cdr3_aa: CASSSDRGGRETQYF
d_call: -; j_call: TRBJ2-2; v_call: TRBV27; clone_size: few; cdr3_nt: TGTGCCAGCAGCCTAGTTGGGGGCCGGGAGCTGTTTTTT; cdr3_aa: CASSLVGGRELFF
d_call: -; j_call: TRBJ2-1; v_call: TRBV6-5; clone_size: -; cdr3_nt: TGTGCCAGCAGTTGGGCAGGGACCTACAATGAGCAGTTCTTC; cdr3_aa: CASSWAGTYNEQFF
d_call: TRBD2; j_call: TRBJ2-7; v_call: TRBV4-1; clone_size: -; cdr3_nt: TGCGCCAGCAGCCAATTTCTAGCGGGAGGGCTCGACGAGCAGTACTTC; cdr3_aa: CASSQFLAGGLDEQYF
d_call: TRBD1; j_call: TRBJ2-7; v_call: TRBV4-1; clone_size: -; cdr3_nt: TGCGCCAGCAGCCAGGGGACAGGGAGGTACGAGCAGTACTTC; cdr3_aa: CASSQGTGRYEQYF
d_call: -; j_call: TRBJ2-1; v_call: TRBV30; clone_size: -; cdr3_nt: TGTGCCTGGGGTGGGGGCAGGGGTGGAGGTGAGCAGTTCTTC; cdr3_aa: CAWGGGRGGGEQFF
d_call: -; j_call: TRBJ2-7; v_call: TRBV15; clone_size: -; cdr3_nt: TGTGCCACCAGCAGAGATTGGGGGGAAGCCTACGAGCAGTACTTC; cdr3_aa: CATSRDWGEAYEQYF
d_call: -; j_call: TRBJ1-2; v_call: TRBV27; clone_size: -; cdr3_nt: TGTGCCAGCAGTCGGGGAGGTGGTGATGGCTACACCTTC; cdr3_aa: CASSRGGGDGYTF
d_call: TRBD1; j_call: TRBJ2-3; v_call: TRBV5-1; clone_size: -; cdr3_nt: TGCGCCAGCAGCTTAGGACAGGGGCCCACAGATACGCAGTATTTT; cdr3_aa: CASSLGQGPTDTQYF
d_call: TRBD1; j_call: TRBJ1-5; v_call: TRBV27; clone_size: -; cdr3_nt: TGTGCCAGCAGCCCGGGGACAGGGGGCAATAGCAATCAGCCCCAGCATTTT; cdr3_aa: CASSPGTGGNSNQPQHF
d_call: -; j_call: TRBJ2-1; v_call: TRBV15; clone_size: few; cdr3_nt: TGTGCCACCAGCATAGGGGGAACCTGGAAGGGCAATGAGCAGTTCTTC; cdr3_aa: CATSIGGTWKGNEQFF
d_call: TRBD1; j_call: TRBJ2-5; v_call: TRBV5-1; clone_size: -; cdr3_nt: TGCGCCAGCAGCTCAACAGGGGCAGGGTCGGAGACCCAGTACTTC; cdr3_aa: CASSSTGAGSETQYF
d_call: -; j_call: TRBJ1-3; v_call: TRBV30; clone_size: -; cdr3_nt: TGTGCCTGGAGTGTAACCAGGAACTCTGGAAACACCATATATTTT; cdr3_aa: CAWSVTRNSGNTIYF
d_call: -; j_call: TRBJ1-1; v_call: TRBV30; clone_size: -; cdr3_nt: TGTGCCTGGGCAGGGGACCTGAACACTGAAGCTTTCTTT; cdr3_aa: CAWAGDLNTEAFF
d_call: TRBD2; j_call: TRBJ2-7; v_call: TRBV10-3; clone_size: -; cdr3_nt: TGTGCCATCAGCCGCGGGACTAGCGGCTACGAGCAGTACTTC; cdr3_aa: CAISRGTSGYEQYF
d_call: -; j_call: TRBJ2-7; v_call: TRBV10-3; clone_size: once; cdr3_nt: TGTGCCATCAGTGGGTCAGGGGTGTGGGAATCCTACGAGCAGTACTTC; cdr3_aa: CAISGSGVWESYEQYF
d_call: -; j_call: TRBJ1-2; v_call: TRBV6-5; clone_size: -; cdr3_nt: TGTGCCAGCAGTCCCCCGTCTAACTATGGCTACACCTTC; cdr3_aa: CASSPPSNYGYTF
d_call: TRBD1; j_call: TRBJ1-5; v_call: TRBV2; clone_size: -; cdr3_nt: TGTGCCAGCAGCCGTCGGGACAGGGTTTCAGTCTACACCAATCAGCCCCAGCATTTT; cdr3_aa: CASSRRDRVSVYTNQPQHF
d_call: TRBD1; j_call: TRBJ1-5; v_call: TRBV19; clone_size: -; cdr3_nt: TGTGCCAGTAGTGTCCGACAGGGGGCATTTCAGCCCCAGCATTTT; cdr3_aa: CASSVRQGAFQPQHF
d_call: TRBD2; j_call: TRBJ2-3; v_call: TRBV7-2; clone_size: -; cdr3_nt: TGTGCCAGCAGCTTAGCGTATTTTCTAGCGGGAGGTCCAGATACGCAGTATTTT; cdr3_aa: CASSLAYFLAGGPDTQYF
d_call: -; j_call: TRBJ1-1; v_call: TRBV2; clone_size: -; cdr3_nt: TGTGCCAGCAGCGAAAGGTCCGGGTACGCTTTCTTT; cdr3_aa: CASSERSGYAFF
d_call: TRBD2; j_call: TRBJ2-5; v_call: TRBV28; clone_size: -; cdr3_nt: TGTGCCAGCAATTTTCGACTAGCAGGAGAGCAGTACTTC; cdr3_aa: CASNFRLAGEQYF
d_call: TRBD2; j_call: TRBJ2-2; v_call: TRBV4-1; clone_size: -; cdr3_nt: TGCGCCAGCCGGGGGCGGGAGGGCCGGAACGGGGAGCTGTTTTTT; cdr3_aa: CASRGREGRNGELFF
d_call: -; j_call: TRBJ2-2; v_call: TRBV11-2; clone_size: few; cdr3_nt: TGTGCCAGCAGCTTAGGCTCAGGGTGGACCGGGGAGCTGTTTTTT; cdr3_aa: CASSLGSGWTGELFF
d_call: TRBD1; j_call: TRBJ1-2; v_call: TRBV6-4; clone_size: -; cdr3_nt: TGTGCCAGAACCGGGACAGGCAATGGCTACACCTTC; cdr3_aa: CARTGTGNGYTF
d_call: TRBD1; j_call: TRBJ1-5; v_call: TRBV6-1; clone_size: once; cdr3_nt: TGTGCCAGCAGGACCAGGGGGGCTAGCAATCAGCCCCAGCATTTT; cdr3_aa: CASRTRGASNQPQHF
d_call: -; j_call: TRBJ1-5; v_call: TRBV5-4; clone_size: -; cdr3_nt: TGTGCCAGCAGCTTGGCCGGCGGTGATAGCAATCAGCCCCAGCATTTT; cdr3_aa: CASSLAGGDSNQPQHF
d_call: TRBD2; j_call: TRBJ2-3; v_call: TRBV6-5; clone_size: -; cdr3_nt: TGTGCCAGCAGTGGGGAGGGAGGGCCGACAGATACGCAGTATTTT; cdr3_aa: CASSGEGGPTDTQYF
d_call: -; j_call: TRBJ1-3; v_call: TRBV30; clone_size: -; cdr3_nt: TGTGCCTGGACCAGGGCTGGGATCTCTGGAAACATCATATATTTT; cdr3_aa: CAWTRAGISGNIIYF
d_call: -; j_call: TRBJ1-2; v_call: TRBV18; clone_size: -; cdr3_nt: TGTGCCAGCTCACCACCGGCAGGCTATGGCTACACCTTC; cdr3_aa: CASSPPAGYGYTF
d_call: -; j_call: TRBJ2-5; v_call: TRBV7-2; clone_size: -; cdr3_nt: TGTGCCAGCAGCACCAGACTTGATCAAGAGACCCAGTACTTC; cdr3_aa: CASSTRLDQETQYF
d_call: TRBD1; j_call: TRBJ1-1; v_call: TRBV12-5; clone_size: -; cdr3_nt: TGTGCTAGTGGTTTGTCCCGGGACAGGGGGACTTACACTGAAGCTTTCTTT; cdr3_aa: CASGLSRDRGTYTEAFF
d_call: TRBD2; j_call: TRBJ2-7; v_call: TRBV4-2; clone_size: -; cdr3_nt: TGTGCCAGCAGCCATGGACTAGCGGAGGGCTACGAGCAGTACTTC; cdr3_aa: CASSHGLAEGYEQYF